These 22 T cell receptor beta chains were all obtained from the same sample, sequenced in a study of T and B cells in COVID-19 patients. TRB was amplified from about 260-540 ng of blood genomic DNA. TRB rearrangements were amplified by multiplex PCR with BIOMED2 TRB-A/B primers. MiXCR, applied by TCRdb to the multiplex PCR reads, yields one record per CDR3 protein. This table has 4,500 to 6,500 distinct CDR3 sequences, roughly 26% appearing once. Sequenced input: blood. These receptor sequences come from a human donor with active COVID-19.

The rearrangement uses TRBV29-1 and TRBJ2-7, with 10 bases lining up with TRBD1. Germline V CDR1 and CDR2: SQVTM, ANQGSEA. Trimming cost V 8 bases and J 6 bases; bases outside gene matches: 13. The CDR3 consists of 14 residues. The DNA for the CDR3 is TGCAGCCCCGCCCCGGGACAGGGGATGGGCGAGCAGTACTTC. Its translation is CSPAPGQGMGEQYF.

By share, this clonotype ranks as medium-sized (0.01 to 0.1%). The CDR3 sequence is CASSPEGSYTDTQYF. As DNA, the CDR3 is TGTGCCAGCAGTCCGGAGGGTTCCTACACAGATACGCAGTATTTT. The chain is built from TRBV6-5 and TRBJ2-3; possibly TRBD2 for D (6 bases). The CDR3 sequence is 15 residues long. CDR1 is MNHEY, CDR2 SVGAGI, per germline. The V end lost 5 bases, the J end lost 2 bases, and 14 bases lay between the germline ends.

This clonotype has a count of ten or more. The chain employs TRBV7-9 and TRBJ2-3; the D call may be TRBD1 or TRBD2 (5 bases each). This CDR3 region has 11 residues. With 8 bases removed from V and 4 bases from J, the gap between germline ends came to 7 bases. The germline CDR1 and CDR2 sequences are SEHNR and FQNEAQ (reference sequence). The CDR3 DNA reads TGTGCCAGCTCGGGGCCAGATACGCAGTATTTT. It codes for CASSGPDTQYF. Using reference TRBV7-9 and TRBJ2-3 for the parts outside the CDR3, the full variable domain is DTGVSQNPRHKITKRGQNVTFRCDPISEHNRLYWYRQTLGQGPEFLTYFQNEAQLEKSRLLSDRFSAERPKGSFSTLEIQRTEQGDSAMYLCASSGPDTQYFGPGTRLTVL.

This clonotype qualifies as medium-sized. The rearrangement uses TRBV30 and TRBJ2-3, with no clear D. CDR3 length: 13 residues. Between the trimmed V and J ends, which lost 0 bases and 0 bases, there was a span of 4 bases. Germline assignment: CDR1 GTSNPN and CDR2 SVGIG (reference sequence). The CDR3 protein is CAWSVTSTDTQYF. As DNA, the CDR3 is TGTGCCTGGAGTGTAACTAGCACAGATACGCAGTATTTT.

A few counts support this clonotype. The V gene is TRBV6-5, the J gene TRBJ1-1; D gene unclear. Trimming shortened V by 2 bases and J by 3 bases, and 13 bases separated the two germline ends. The CDR3 length is 15 residues. Germline-derived CDR1 and CDR2 are MNHEY and SVGAGI. The CDR3 coding sequence is TGTGCCAGCAGTTACGCGGATCCAAGGGACACTGAAGCTTTCTTT. It encodes CASSYADPRDTEAFF.

Sample share makes this clonotype large (0.1 to 1%). V gene TRBV6-2 or TRBV6-3 combines with J gene TRBJ2-1, with 9 bases lining up with TRBD2. Germline trimming cut 5 bases from V and 6 bases from J; bases unmatched to any gene: 2. Germline V CDR1 and CDR2: MNHEY, SVGEGT. The CDR3 is 13 residues long. The CDR3 here is CASSLAGPNEQFF. The CDR3 nucleotides read TGTGCCAGCAGTCTAGCGGGACCCAATGAGCAGTTCTTC.

Judged by abundance, this clonotype is medium-sized. The rearrangement uses TRBV6-2 or TRBV6-3 and TRBJ2-7, with D perhaps matching TRBD2 (5 bases). V shed 5 bases and J shed 2 bases, with 19 bases lying between them. The germline V gene has CDR1 MNHEY and CDR2 SVGEGT. The CDR3 totals 16 residues. CDR3 sequence (DNA): TGTGCCAGCAGTGAGTCCTCGGGGTGGCGCACCTACGAGCAGTACTTC. Translated: CASSESSGWRTYEQYF.

This clonotype rates as medium-sized. V gene TRBV19 combines with J gene TRBJ2-5, with D possibly matching TRBD2 (6 bases). The germline V gene encodes CDR1 LNHDA and CDR2 SQIVND (reference sequence). V dropped 2 bases and J dropped 5 bases, with 12 bases sitting between them. This CDR3 is 14 amino acids long. CDR3 DNA sequence: TGTGCCAGTAGTATAACGGGAGATTTGGAGACCCAGTACTTC. This translates into CASSITGDLETQYF.

Sample share makes this clonotype large. The chain combines TRBV29-1 with TRBJ2-7, with D possibly TRBD1 on 5 matching bases. Germline V CDR1 and CDR2: SQVTM, ANQGSEA. This CDR3 contains 13 residues. Trimming shortened V by 7 bases and J by 1 base, and 14 bases separated the two germline ends. CDR3 nucleotides: TGCAGCGGCATCGGACAAGCTTCCTACGAGCAGTACTTC. Translated: CSGIGQASYEQYF.

The CDR3 loop is CASSDVGQGAGGYTF. The CDR3 region has the DNA TGTGCCAGCAGTGATGTCGGCCAGGGGGCCGGTGGCTACACCTTC. The rearrangement joins TRBV6-1 to TRBJ1-2, with 8 bases identical to TRBD1. CDR3 length: 15 residues. The junction had 10 bases not matched to a gene; V was cut back by 3 bases and J by 7 bases. Germline CDR1 is MNHNS and CDR2 is SASEGT.

This clonotype occurred a few times. The chain combines TRBV4-3 with TRBJ2-3; D possibly corresponds to TRBD2 (6 bases). The CDR3 runs 16 residues. V lost 2 bases, J lost 2 bases, and 14 bases lay in between. Per germline, CDR1 LGHNA and CDR2 YSLEER. The CDR3 loop is CASSQSLAPATDTQYF. The CDR3 coding sequence is TGCGCCAGCAGCCAATCCCTAGCGCCCGCCACAGATACGCAGTATTTT.

In its sample, this clonotype ranks as medium-sized. The chain has TRBV19 and TRBJ2-7; 7 bases align to TRBD1. V gave up 5 bases and J gave up 3 bases; unmatched junction bases: 7. CDR3 length: 14 amino acids. CDR1 LNHDA and CDR2 SQIVND come from the germline V gene (reference sequence). The CDR3 reads CASSPKTGYYEQYF. CDR3 DNA sequence: TGTGCCAGTAGTCCAAAGACAGGGTACTACGAGCAGTACTTC.

This chain connects TRBV29-1 to TRBJ1-1; D call uncertain. Germline V gene data show CDR1 as SQVTM and CDR2 as ANQGSEA. V was trimmed by 5 bases and J by 6 bases, leaving 10 bases between them. CDR3 length: 11 amino acids. The CDR3 region is CSVPVGAEAFF. CDR3 bases: TGCAGCGTTCCGGTGGGTGCTGAAGCTTTCTTT.

By sample share, this clonotype is medium-sized (0.01 to 0.1%). The rearrangement uses TRBV30 and TRBJ2-7; the D is unclear. CDR1 is GTSNPN and CDR2 is SVGIG in the germline V gene (reference sequence). The CDR3 sequence is 13 residues long. Between the trimmed V and J ends, which lost 0 bases and 9 bases, there was a span of 15 bases. In DNA form, the CDR3 reads TGTGCCTGGAGTGTGGATCTAAAAAGGCGGCAGTACTTC. Residues: CAWSVDLKRRQYF.

This clonotype was seen more than once but under ten times. The chain uses TRBV7-9 and TRBJ2-3, with a possible D match to TRBD2 (5 bases). Trimming shortened V by 0 bases and J by 1 base, and 8 bases separated the two germline ends. The germline gives CDR1 SEHNR, CDR2 FQNEAQ (reference sequence). The CDR3 is 15 amino acids. The CDR3 DNA sequence: TGTGCCAGCAGCTTAGCCGAGGGAGGCACAGATACGCAGTATTTT. Translating gives CASSLAEGGTDTQYF.

The chain combines TRBV14 with TRBJ2-2; unclear D gene. The V end was cut by 0 bases, the J end by 6 bases, with 11 bases between. The CDR3 runs 15 residues. CDR1 and CDR2 (germline): SGHDN, FVKESK. The CDR3, as DNA: TGTGCCAGCAGCCAAGAAGTTTTGGGTCCCGGGGAGCTGTTTTTT. As protein: CASSQEVLGPGELFF.

This clonotype was found once. One end of the junction is discordant with germline, which a read error may explain. The gene calls are TRBV11-2 and TRBJ2-7; 12 bases match TRBD2. Germline CDR1 is SGHAT and CDR2 is FQNNGV. This CDR3 region has 14 residues. The CDR3 reads CANSPSGRVYEQYF. The CDR3 DNA reads TGTGCCAACAGCCCTAGCGGGAGGGTTTACGAGCAGTACTTC. Together with reference TRBV11-2 and TRBJ2-7, the CDR3 gives the full variable domain: EAGVAQSPRYKIIEKRQSVAFWCNPISGHATLYWYQQILGQGPKLLIQFQNNGVVDDSQLPKDRFSAERLKGVDSTLKIQPAKLEDSAVYLCANSPSGRVYEQYFGPGTRLTVT.

By share, this clonotype ranks as medium-sized (0.01 to 0.1%). The chain couples TRBV19 to TRBJ1-1, with unresolved D. The CDR3 is made up of 11 amino acids. CDR1 and CDR2 from the germline V gene are LNHDA and SQIVND (reference sequence). V was clipped by 3 bases and J by 8 bases, with 7 bases between them. The CDR3 DNA follows: TGTGCCAGTAGTATTCGCTACGAAGCTTTCTTT. This codes for CASSIRYEAFF.

This clonotype is labeled medium-sized (0.01 to 0.1%). This chain uses TRBV5-5 with TRBJ1-1; a weak D match, TRBD1 (5 bases). V lost 4 bases, J lost 0 bases, and 10 bases lay in between. Germline V gene data show CDR1 as SGHKS and CDR2 as YYEKEE (reference sequence). The CDR3 is 14 residues long. CDR3 sequence: CASSPQGMNTEAFF. Here the CDR3 DNA reads TGTGCCAGCAGCCCCCAGGGTATGAACACTGAAGCTTTCTTT. Complete variable domain (other parts from reference TRBV5-5 and TRBJ1-1): DAGVTQSPTHLIKTRGQQVTLRCSPISGHKSVSWYQQVLGQGPQFIFQYYEKEERGRGNFPDRFSARQFPNYSSELNVNALLLGDSALYLCASSPQGMNTEAFFGQGTRLTVV.

The DNA of the CDR3 is TGTGCCAGCAGCCTCCCCCTACAGGGGCACTATGGCTACACCTTC. The encoded protein is CASSLPLQGHYGYTF. The V call is TRBV7-9, the J call TRBJ1-2, with 7 bases aligning to TRBD1. The CDR3 sequence is 15 residues long. After removal of 5 bases from V and 3 bases from J, the junction contained 9 bases not matched to a gene. Germline lookup yields CDR1 SEHNR and CDR2 FQNEAQ (reference sequence).

This sequence joins TRBV27 and TRBJ2-6; D possibly uses TRBD1 or TRBD2 (5 bases each). V lost 10 bases, J lost 2 bases, and 9 bases lay in between. Germline V gives CDR1 MNHEY, CDR2 SMNVEV (reference sequence). The CDR3 spans 13 residues. The CDR3 DNA is TGTGCCACGGGGCCTCCTGGGGCCAACGTCCTGACTTTC. It is translated as CATGPPGANVLTF.

This clonotype is large within its sample. This rearrangement joins TRBV19 to TRBJ2-1; 8 bases match TRBD2. The CDR3 totals 15 residues. V trimming: 9 bases; J trimming: 5 bases; junction bases outside the gene matches: 12. CDR1 and CDR2 from the germline V gene are LNHDA and SQIVND (reference sequence). CDR3 sequence (DNA): TGTGCCAGCGGGTTGGGGACTAGGCCCCACAATGAGCAGTTCTTC. It yields the protein CASGLGTRPHNEQFF.